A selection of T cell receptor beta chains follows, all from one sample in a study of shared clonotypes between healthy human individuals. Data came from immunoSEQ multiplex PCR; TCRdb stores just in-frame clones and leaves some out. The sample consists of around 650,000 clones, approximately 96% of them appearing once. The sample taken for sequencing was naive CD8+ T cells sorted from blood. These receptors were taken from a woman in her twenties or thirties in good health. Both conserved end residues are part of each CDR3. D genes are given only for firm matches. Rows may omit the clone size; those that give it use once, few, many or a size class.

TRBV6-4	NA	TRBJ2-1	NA	CASSDYGGSYNEQFF	TGTGCCAGCAGTGACTATGGCGGCTCCTACAATGAGCAGTTCTTC
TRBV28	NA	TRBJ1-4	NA	CASSFITSRGTNEKLFF	TGTGCCAGCAGTTTCATTACGTCCAGGGGCACTAATGAAAAACTGTTTTTT
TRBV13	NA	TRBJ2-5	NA	CASSLDAEETQYF	TGTGCCAGCAGCTTAGATGCGGAAGAGACCCAGTACTTC
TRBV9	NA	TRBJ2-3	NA	CASSVRDGRTDTQYF	TGTGCCAGCAGCGTTCGGGACGGGAGAACAGATACGCAGTATTTT
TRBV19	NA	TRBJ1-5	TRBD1	CASSISQTGHQPQHF	TGTGCCAGTAGTATTTCCCAGACAGGGCACCAGCCCCAGCATTTT
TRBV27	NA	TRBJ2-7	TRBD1	CASSSSTGEFPYEQYF	TGTGCCAGCAGTTCCTCCACAGGGGAATTCCCCTACGAGCAGTACTTC
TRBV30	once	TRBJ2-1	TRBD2	CAWGTSGSDEQFF	TGTGCCTGGGGGACTAGCGGGAGTGATGAGCAGTTCTTC
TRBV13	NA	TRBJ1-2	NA	CASSSGGRTYGYTF	TGTGCCAGCAGCTCCGGGGGGAGAACCTATGGCTACACCTTC
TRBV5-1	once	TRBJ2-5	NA	CASSYTGPETQYF	TGCGCCAGCAGCTACACGGGCCCAGAGACCCAGTACTTC
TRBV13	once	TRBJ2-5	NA	CASSPRTIQETQYF	TGTGCCAGCAGCCCCCGGACAATCCAAGAGACCCAGTACTTC
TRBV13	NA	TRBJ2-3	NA	CASSFSGTQYF	TGTGCCAGCAGCTTCTCAGGGACGCAGTATTTT
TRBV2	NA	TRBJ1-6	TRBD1	CASSALTGGNSPLHF	TGTGCCAGCAGTGCCTTGACAGGGGGTAATTCACCCCTCCACTTT
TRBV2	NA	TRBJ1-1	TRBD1	CASSPRQGRRNTEAFF	TGTGCCAGCAGTCCGCGACAGGGGCGGAGGAACACTGAAGCTTTCTTT
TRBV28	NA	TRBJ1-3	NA	CASCKVGSGNTIYF	TGTGCCAGCTGTAAGGTGGGATCTGGAAACACCATATATTTT
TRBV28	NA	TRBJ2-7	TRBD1	CASSTGLVYEQYF	TGTGCCAGCTCGACAGGGCTTGTCTACGAGCAGTACTTC
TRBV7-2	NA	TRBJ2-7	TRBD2	CASSRTKRTSGRASHEQYF	TGTGCCAGCAGCCGTACAAAGAGGACTAGCGGGAGGGCCAGTCACGAGCAGTACTTC
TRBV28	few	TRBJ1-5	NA	CASSPIGGQPQHF	TGTGCCAGCAGCCCCATAGGGGGACAGCCCCAGCATTTT
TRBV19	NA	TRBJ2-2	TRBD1	CASTVTGGHTGELFF	TGTGCCAGTACCGTAACAGGGGGGCACACCGGGGAGCTGTTTTTT
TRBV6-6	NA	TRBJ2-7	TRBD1	CASRIGQGAHEQYF	TGTGCCAGCAGAATTGGACAGGGTGCCCACGAGCAGTACTTC
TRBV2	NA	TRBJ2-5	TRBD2	CASSVRRGGGLAQYF	TGTGCCAGCAGTGTTCGGCGGGGGGGTGGTTTGGCCCAGTACTTC
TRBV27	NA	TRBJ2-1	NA	CASSFWDRNNEQFF	TGTGCCAGCAGTTTTTGGGACCGTAACAATGAGCAGTTCTTC
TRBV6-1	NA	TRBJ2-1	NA	CASRGRFNPIDEQFF	TGTGCCAGCAGGGGACGTTTTAACCCTATCGATGAGCAGTTCTTC
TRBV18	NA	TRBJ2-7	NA	CASSQPLTPYEQYF	TGTGCCAGCTCACAGCCCCTAACACCCTACGAGCAGTACTTC
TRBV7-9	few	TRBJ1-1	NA	CASSLGPAEAFF	TGTGCCAGCAGCTTAGGTCCGGCAGAAGCTTTCTTT
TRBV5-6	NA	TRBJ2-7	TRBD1	CASSGGQGNYEQYF	TGTGCCAGCAGCGGAGGACAGGGGAATTACGAGCAGTACTTC
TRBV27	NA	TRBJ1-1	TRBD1	CASSSTGGAGTEAFF	TGTGCCAGCAGTTCGACAGGGGGCGCGGGCACTGAAGCTTTCTTT
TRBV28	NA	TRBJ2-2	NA	CASNIQGIYTGELFF	TGTGCCAGCAACATACAGGGTATATACACCGGGGAGCTGTTTTTT
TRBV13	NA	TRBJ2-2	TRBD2	CASSLFGERGNTGELFF	TGTGCCAGCAGCTTATTCGGCGAGCGGGGCAACACCGGGGAGCTGTTTTTT
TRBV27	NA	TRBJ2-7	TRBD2	CASSHLTSGSYEQYF	TGTGCCAGCAGCCATCTGACTAGCGGGAGCTACGAGCAGTACTTC
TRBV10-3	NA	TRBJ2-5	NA	CAISESRGKQETQYF	TGTGCCATCAGTGAGTCGCGGGGCAAGCAAGAGACCCAGTACTTC
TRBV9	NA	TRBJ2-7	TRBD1	CASSLGTGNYEQYF	TGTGCCAGCAGCCTCGGGACAGGGAACTACGAGCAGTACTTC
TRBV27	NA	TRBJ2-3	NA	CASWEMGRTDTQYF	TGTGCCAGTTGGGAGATGGGTAGAACAGATACGCAGTATTTT
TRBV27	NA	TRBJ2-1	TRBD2	CASSFLLAGGPDEQFF	TGTGCCAGCTCCTTCCTACTAGCGGGAGGGCCCGATGAGCAGTTCTTC
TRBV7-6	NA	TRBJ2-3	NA	CASSDFGTDTQYF	TGTGCCAGCAGCGATTTCGGCACAGATACGCAGTATTTT
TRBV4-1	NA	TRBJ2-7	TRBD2	CASSQGGLVNEQYF	TGCGCCAGCAGCCAAGGGGGACTAGTAAACGAGCAGTACTTC
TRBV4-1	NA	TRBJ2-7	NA	CASSQGGALYF	TGCGCCAGCAGCCAAGGCGGGGCGCTGTACTTC
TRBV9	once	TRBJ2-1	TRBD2	CASSVGAGGPHEQFF	TGTGCCAGCAGCGTAGGAGCGGGAGGGCCCCATGAGCAGTTCTTC
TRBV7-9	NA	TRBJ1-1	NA	CASSLWDTEAFF	TGTGCCAGCAGCTTATGGGACACTGAAGCTTTCTTT
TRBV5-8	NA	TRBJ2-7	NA	CASSLIWGYEQYF	TGTGCCAGCAGCTTAATTTGGGGCTACGAGCAGTACTTC
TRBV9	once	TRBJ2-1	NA	CASSSSGTRYNEQFF	TGTGCCAGCAGCTCCTCCGGGACTCGCTACAATGAGCAGTTCTTC
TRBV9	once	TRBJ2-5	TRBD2	CASSVVRMDSGYETQYF	TGTGCCAGCAGCGTAGTGAGGATGGATAGCGGGTACGAGACCCAGTACTTC
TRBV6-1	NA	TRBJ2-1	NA	CASSEANEQFF	TGTGCCAGCAGTGAAGCCAATGAGCAGTTCTTC
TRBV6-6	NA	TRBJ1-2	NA	CASSTDRGAPYGYTF	TGTGCCAGCAGTACAGACCGGGGGGCGCCCTATGGCTACACCTTC
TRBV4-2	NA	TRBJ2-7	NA	CASSQDRRGSSYEQYF	TGTGCCAGCAGCCAAGATCGGCGGGGCAGCTCCTACGAGCAGTACTTC
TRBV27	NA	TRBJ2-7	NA	CASSLGRNYEQYF	TGTGCCAGCAGTTTGGGACGGAACTACGAGCAGTACTTC
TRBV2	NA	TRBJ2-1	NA	CASIRLDEQFF	TGTGCCAGCATACGGCTAGATGAGCAGTTCTTC
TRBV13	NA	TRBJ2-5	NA	CASSPPPSTLPQETQYF	TGTGCCAGCAGCCCACCTCCCTCCACCCTCCCCCAAGAGACCCAGTACTTC
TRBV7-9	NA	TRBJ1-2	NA	CASSPPDSRIANYGYTF	TGTGCCAGCAGCCCTCCGGACAGCCGAATAGCTAACTATGGCTACACCTTC
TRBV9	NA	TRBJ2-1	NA	CASSVAPADRQFF	TGTGCCAGCAGCGTAGCCCCGGCGGACCGTCAGTTCTTC
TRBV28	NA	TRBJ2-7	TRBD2	CASSYTGTSGYEQYF	TGTGCCAGCAGTTACACCGGGACTAGCGGATACGAGCAGTACTTC